These T cell receptor beta chains were read from a single sample in a study of monozygotic twins with inflammatory bowel disease. From the 5' RACE reads, TCRdb lists one entry per CDR3 protein and no DNA. The table for this sample gives 200,000 to 250,000 distinct CDR3 sequences. Sequencing was performed on blood. The receptors shown here come from a human donor with ulcerative colitis or Crohn's disease, or a healthy co-twin of an affected twin (not recorded which). CDR3s include the opening cysteine and the closing phenylalanine or tryptophan. The order of the fields is J gene, V gene, CDR3 protein.

TRBJ2-7	TRBV7-9	CASSVMHEQYF
TRBJ2-3	TRBV6-2/TRBV6-3	CASSYNPSRSQYF
TRBJ2-1	TRBV9	CASSVYRVPYNEQFF
TRBJ2-3	TRBV30	CAWSVGPPTDTQYF
TRBJ1-2	TRBV6-5	CASSYSILPGGGKLGGYTF
TRBJ1-2	TRBV11-2	CASSGESYGYTF
TRBJ2-2	TRBV10-3	CATSGLAVTGELFF
TRBJ2-3	TRBV9	CASSSWDGSTDTQYF
TRBJ2-1	TRBV6-1	CASSEASPWSSYNEQFF
TRBJ2-1	TRBV5-1	CASSVGLAGGPSSYNEQFF
TRBJ2-3	TRBV9	CASSARTSGGHTDTQYF
TRBJ2-1	TRBV20-1	CSARYPRGGSVNEQFF
TRBJ2-3	TRBV9	CASSFQDTQYF
TRBJ1-4	TRBV2	CASSERGQGELFF
TRBJ1-6	TRBV6-1	CASSIAGRESPLHF
TRBJ2-7	TRBV12-3/TRBV12-4	CASSLRDGAYEQYF
TRBJ2-7	TRBV7-9	CASSQNKGSGPYEQYF